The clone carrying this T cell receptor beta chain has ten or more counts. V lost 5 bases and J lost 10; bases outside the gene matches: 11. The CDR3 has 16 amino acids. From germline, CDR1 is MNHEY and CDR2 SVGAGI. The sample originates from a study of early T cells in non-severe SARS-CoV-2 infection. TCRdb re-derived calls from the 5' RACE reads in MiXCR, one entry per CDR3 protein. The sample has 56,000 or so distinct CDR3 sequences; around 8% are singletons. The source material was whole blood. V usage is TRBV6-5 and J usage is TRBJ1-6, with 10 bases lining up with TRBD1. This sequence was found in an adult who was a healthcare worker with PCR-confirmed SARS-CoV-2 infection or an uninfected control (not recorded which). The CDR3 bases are TGTGCCAGCAGTAGAGACAGGGGGCTCGGTTCCTCACCCCTCCACTTT. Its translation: CASSRDRGLGSSPLHF.